A selection of T cell receptor beta chains follows, all from one sample in a study of chemoradiotherapy in HPV16-positive cancers. Clones were read by immunoSEQ multiplex PCR, and TCRdb kept only the in-frame ones, dropping some. Of fewer than 40,000 clones listed, 76% were seen once; the top ten hold about 4.8%. Specimen: blood, collected from a patient who underwent chemoradiotherapy. The receptors were sampled from a human donor with HPV-associated anogenital cancer. CDR3s leave out the opening cysteine and the closing phenylalanine or tryptophan. Not every row has a clone size; where given, it reads once, few, many or a size class.

TRBJ1-2,TRBV13,-,ASSPNPEGGGYT
TRBJ2-3,TRBV7-9,-,ASRLLNGFNTDTQY
TRBJ2-7,TRBV27,-,ASSLSAGSYEQY
TRBJ1-3,TRBV6-1,-,ASSEFGGANSGNTIY
TRBJ2-3,TRBV5-1,-,ASSVPLAGGVPDTQY
TRBJ2-1,TRBV5-1,-,ASSLLSSGGASYNEQF
TRBJ2-2,TRBV5-1,-,ASSLVPETGELF
TRBJ1-6,TRBV30,-,ARESGGSPLH
TRBJ2-4,TRBV7-2,-,ASSHRTGRGIQY
TRBJ2-5,TRBV27,-,ASSSWGAVGETQY
TRBJ1-5,TRBV6-1,-,ASRGEGGQPQH
TRBJ2-5,TRBV11-2,-,ASSSQETQY
TRBJ2-1,TRBV5-6,-,ASSFPWRYNLEQF
TRBJ1-5,TRBV7-6,-,ASSLEHYSNQPQH
TRBJ1-6,TRBV19,-,ASIEGTDLNSPLH
TRBJ2-7,TRBV5-6,-,ASSLGDSSYEQY
TRBJ2-1,TRBV4-1,-,ASSRAPSSGAYNEQF
TRBJ2-7,TRBV6-1,-,ASSELRQGYEQY
TRBJ2-1,TRBV7-3,-,ASSLKPPTSGGDREQF
TRBJ2-5,TRBV5-1,-,ASKERGALSETQY
TRBJ1-6,TRBV5-4,-,ASSLGTGVNSPLH
TRBJ1-1,TRBV6-1,-,ASSELGGARNTEAF
TRBJ1-2,TRBV7-9,-,ASSSGPGQPKYGYT
TRBJ1-2,TRBV6-5,-,ASSFGERGRGYGYT
TRBJ1-1,TRBV5-5,once,ASSLVHFNTEAF
TRBJ1-4,TRBV18,-,ASSPGQGPF
TRBJ1-2,TRBV7-9,few,ASSLDRTYGYT
TRBJ2-7,TRBV19,-,ASNKRTGLHEQY
TRBJ1-3,TRBV7-9,-,ASSLDVRERLGNTIY
TRBJ1-1,TRBV9,-,ASSERGTGNTEAF
TRBJ2-5,TRBV6-1,-,ASSEGTSSETQY
TRBJ1-1,TRBV6-5,-,ASSGDNTEAF
TRBJ1-1,TRBV7-9,-,ASSLVTGYGTEAF
TRBJ1-1,TRBV5-1,-,ASSNGDRENTEAF
TRBJ1-2,TRBV18,-,ASSLLDRNDGYT
TRBJ2-3,TRBV10-2,-,ASRMAGGTDTQY
TRBJ2-5,TRBV7-2,-,ASSLVFRGQGTQY
TRBJ1-2,TRBV6-1,-,ASSERDRSINGYT
TRBJ1-5,TRBV2,few,ASSEMYQPQH
TRBJ2-4,TRBV5-1,-,ASSTDRGDIQY
TRBJ1-4,TRBV5-1,-,ASSPTGPRMEKLF
TRBJ2-7,TRBV5-4,-,ASSETLAGGHEQY
TRBJ2-7,TRBV9,-,ASSVGQGPTHEQY
TRBJ1-5,TRBV7-2,-,ASSRLNQPQH
TRBJ2-3,TRBV7-2,-,ASSGRVADTQY
TRBJ2-7,TRBV29-1,few,SVEFGGAYEQY
TRBJ2-7,TRBV7-2,-,ASSLATGTGTSQY
TRBJ1-1,TRBV7-8,-,ASSLRPGLNTEAF
TRBJ2-5,TRBV10-1,-,ASSERPAGETQY
TRBJ1-1,TRBV9,-,ASSTRQGPNTEAF